The 7 T cell receptor beta chains reported below all come from one sample, sequenced in a study of cytomegalovirus exposure and HLA in healthy donors. Researchers ran the PCR with 60 Vbeta and 13 Jbeta primers. Here immunoSEQ multiplex PCR was the method, and the copy in TCRdb shows in-frame clones only, minus some. The repertoire holds approximately 140,000 clones, with 73% as singletons. The sample taken for sequencing was PBMCs. These TCRs come from a human donor in good health.

CDR3 protein: CAWSSQGASNQPQHF. The DNA for the CDR3 is TGTGCCTGGAGTTCACAGGGGGCTAGCAATCAGCCCCAGCATTTT. The rearrangement uses TRBV30 and TRBJ1-5, with TRBD1 matching 9 bases. V gave up 2 bases and J gave up 0 bases; unmatched junction bases: 2. The germline gives CDR1 GTSNPN, CDR2 SVGIG (reference sequence). The CDR3 contains 15 residues.

This chain uses TRBV4-1 with TRBJ2-7; maybe TRBD1 (5 bases). Trimming shortened V by 2 bases and J by 6 bases, and 14 bases separated the two germline ends. Germline lookup yields CDR1 MGHRA and CDR2 YSYEKL. CDR3 length: 14 residues. The CDR3 spells CASSQPGKDREQYF. The CDR3 DNA follows: TGCGCCAGCAGCCAACCAGGGAAGGACCGCGAGCAGTACTTC.

This clone was detected only a few times. The chain has TRBV5-1 and TRBJ2-7; TRBD1 aligns across 8 bases. The germline gives CDR1 SGHRS, CDR2 YFSETQ. The CDR3 has 17 residues. Unmatched junction bases numbered 12, after V lost 1 base and J lost 3 bases. The CDR3 here is CASSLTPSGTGIYEQYF. CDR3 DNA: TGCGCCAGCAGCTTGACCCCCTCCGGGACAGGCATCTACGAGCAGTACTTC.

V usage is TRBV5-4 and J usage is TRBJ1-3, with a possible D match to TRBD1 (6 bases). CDR1 SGHNT and CDR2 YYREEE come from the germline V gene (reference sequence). CDR3 length: 16 amino acids. V was cut by 1 base and J by 4 bases, with 15 bases left in between. CDR3 sequence: CASSLSLGATGNTIYF. CDR3 sequence (DNA): TGTGCCAGCAGCTTGTCGCTGGGGGCCACAGGAAACACCATATATTTT.

The chain is built from TRBV4-1 and TRBJ1-1, with a weak D call TRBD1 (6 bases). Germline CDR1 reads MGHRA; CDR2 reads YSYEKL. The CDR3 is 18 amino acids. V was clipped by 0 bases and J by 0 bases, with 17 bases between them. CDR3: CASSQDSIGGAMNTEAFF. The CDR3 DNA is TGCGCCAGCAGCCAAGATAGTATAGGGGGAGCGATGAACACTGAAGCTTTCTTT.

In regard to this clone: A read error may account for a junction end that differs from germline. The rearrangement links TRBV5-1 to TRBJ2-7, with TRBD2 matching over 9 bases. The CDR3 has 15 amino acids. Germline V gene sequence: CDR1 SGHRS, CDR2 YFSETQ. Here the CDR3 reads CASSLGVAGVYGQYF. CDR3 bases: TGCGCCAGCAGCTTGGGGGTAGCGGGAGTGTACGGGCAGTACTTC.

This clone was found a few times. This sequence joins TRBV5-6 and TRBJ1-1; TRBD1 agrees at 9 bases. The CDR3 length is 13 residues. V dropped 4 bases and J dropped 10; count of bases not matched to a gene: 8. The germline V gene has CDR1 SGHDT and CDR2 YYEEEE. For the CDR3, the DNA is TGTGCCAGCAGCCCAACCCCGGACAGGGGAGCTTTCTTT. This encodes CASSPTPDRGAFF.